This TCR beta chain was recorded in a study of blood T cell repertoires in COVID-19. About the research overall: The United States, Italy and Spain provided the acute and convalescent COVID-19 samples. PBMCs, B-cell-depleted T cells, or T cells were the source of the cDNA or gDNA that made up the material.

This CDR3 has 15 amino acids. In germline, CDR1 is SGHRS, CDR2 YFSETQ. J was trimmed by 4 bases and V by 0 bases; bases with no gene match: 3. As originally analysed: Reference gene primer amplification yielded estimated nucleated cell counts. Only in-frame clones appear in the TCRdb table, and some are missing; sequencing was by immunoSEQ multiplex PCR. From that table come the V and J calls and clone size; the DNA was used to work out D and trimming. This sample has tens of thousands of clones; over 75% occur once, and the top ten carry roughly 6.6%. The chain joins TRBV5-1 to TRBJ1-3; 8 bases line up with TRBD1. The clonotype was recovered from an older man with acute or convalescent COVID-19. Sample: peripheral blood. DNA of the CDR3: TGCGCCAGCAGCTTGGAGGGACAGGCCGGAAACACCATATATTTT. Its protein is CASSLEGQAGNTIYF. The full variable domain, with the rest looked up from reference TRBV5-1 and TRBJ1-3, is KAGVTQTPRYLIKTRGQQVTLSCSPISGHRSVSWYQQTPGQGLQFLFEYFSETQRNKGNFPGRFSGRQFSNSRSEMNVSTLELGDSALYLCASSLEGQAGNTIYFGEGSWLTVV.